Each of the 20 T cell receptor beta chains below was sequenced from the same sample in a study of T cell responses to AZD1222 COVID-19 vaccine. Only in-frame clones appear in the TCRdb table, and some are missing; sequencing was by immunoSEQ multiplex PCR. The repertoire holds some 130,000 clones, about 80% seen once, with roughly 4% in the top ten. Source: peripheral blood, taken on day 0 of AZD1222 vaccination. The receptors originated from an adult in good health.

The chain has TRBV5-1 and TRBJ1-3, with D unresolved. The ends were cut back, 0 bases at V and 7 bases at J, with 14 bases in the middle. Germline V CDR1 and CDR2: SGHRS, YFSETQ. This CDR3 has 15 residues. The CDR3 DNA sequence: TGCGCCAGCAGCTTGGGTGGGGTCGGCGGGAACACCATATATTTT. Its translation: CASSLGGVGGNTIYF.

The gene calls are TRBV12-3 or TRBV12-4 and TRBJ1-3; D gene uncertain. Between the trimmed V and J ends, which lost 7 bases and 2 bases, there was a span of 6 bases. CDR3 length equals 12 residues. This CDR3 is CASKDPGNTIYF. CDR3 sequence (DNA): TGTGCCAGCAAGGACCCTGGAAACACCATATATTTT.

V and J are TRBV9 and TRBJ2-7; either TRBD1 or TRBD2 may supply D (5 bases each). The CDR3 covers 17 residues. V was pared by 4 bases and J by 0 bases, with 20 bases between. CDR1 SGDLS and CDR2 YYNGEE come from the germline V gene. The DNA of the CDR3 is TGTGCCAGCAGCCCAAGGGACGGTTCAAAGAGCTCCTACGAGCAGTACTTC. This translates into CASSPRDGSKSSYEQYF.

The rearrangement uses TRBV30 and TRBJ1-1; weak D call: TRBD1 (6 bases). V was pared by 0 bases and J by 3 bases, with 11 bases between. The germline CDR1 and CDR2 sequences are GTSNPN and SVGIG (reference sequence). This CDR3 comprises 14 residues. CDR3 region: CAWSVLQGDTEAFF. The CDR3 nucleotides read TGTGCCTGGAGTGTATTACAGGGAGACACTGAAGCTTTCTTT.

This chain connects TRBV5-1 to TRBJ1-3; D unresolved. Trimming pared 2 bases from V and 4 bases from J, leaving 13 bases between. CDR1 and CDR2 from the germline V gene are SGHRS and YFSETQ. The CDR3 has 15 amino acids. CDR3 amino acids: CASSFGDLRGNTIYF. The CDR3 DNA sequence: TGCGCCAGCAGCTTCGGTGATCTGAGGGGAAACACCATATATTTT.

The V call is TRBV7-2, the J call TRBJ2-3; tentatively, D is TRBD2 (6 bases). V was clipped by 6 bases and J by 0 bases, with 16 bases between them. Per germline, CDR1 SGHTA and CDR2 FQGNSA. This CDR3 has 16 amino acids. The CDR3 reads CASRYTSLSSTDTQYF. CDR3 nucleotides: TGTGCCAGCAGGTATACTAGCCTTTCAAGCACAGATACGCAGTATTTT.

CDR3 nucleotides: TGTGCCACCAGTGATTTGAGAGGGACGGGGGAGACCCAGTACTTC. This gives the protein CATSDLRGTGETQYF. The chain couples TRBV24-1 to TRBJ2-5, with D perhaps assigned TRBD1 or TRBD2 (5 bases each). CDR3 length equals 15 residues. The ends were cut back, 0 bases at V and 5 bases at J, with 12 bases in the middle. CDR1 is KGHDR and CDR2 is SFDVKD in the germline V gene.

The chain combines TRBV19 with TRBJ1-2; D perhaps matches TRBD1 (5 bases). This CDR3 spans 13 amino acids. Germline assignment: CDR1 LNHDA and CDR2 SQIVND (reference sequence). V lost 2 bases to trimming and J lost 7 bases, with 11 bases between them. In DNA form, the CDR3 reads TGTGCCAGTAGTATAATTCGGGGGTCTGGCTACACCTTC. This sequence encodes CASSIIRGSGYTF.

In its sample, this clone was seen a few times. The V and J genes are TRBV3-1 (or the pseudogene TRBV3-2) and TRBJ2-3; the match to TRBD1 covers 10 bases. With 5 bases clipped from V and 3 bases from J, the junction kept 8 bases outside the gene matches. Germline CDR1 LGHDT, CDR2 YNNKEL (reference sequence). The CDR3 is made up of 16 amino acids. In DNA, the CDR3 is TGTGCCAGCAGCTCCCGGGACAGGGGAAAGACAGATACGCAGTATTTT. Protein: CASSSRDRGKTDTQYF.

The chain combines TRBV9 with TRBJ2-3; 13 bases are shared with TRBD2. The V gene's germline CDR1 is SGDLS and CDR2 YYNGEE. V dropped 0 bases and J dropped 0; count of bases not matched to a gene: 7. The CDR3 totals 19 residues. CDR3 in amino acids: CASSVEGLAGRVSTDTQYF. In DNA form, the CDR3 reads TGTGCCAGCAGCGTAGAGGGACTAGCGGGGCGGGTTAGCACAGATACGCAGTATTTT.

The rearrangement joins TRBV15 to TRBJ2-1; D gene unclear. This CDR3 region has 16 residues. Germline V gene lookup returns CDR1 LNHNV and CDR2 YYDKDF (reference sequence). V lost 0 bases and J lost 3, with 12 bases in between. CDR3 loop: CATSREAEYRYNEQFF. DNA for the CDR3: TGTGCCACCAGCAGAGAGGCAGAGTATCGCTACAATGAGCAGTTCTTC.

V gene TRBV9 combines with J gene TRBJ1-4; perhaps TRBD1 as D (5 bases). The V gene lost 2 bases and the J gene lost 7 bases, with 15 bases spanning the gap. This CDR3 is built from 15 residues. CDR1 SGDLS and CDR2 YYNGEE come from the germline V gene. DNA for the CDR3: TGTGCCAGCAGCGTCCTCTCTCAGGGATTTGAAAAACTGTTTTTT. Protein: CASSVLSQGFEKLFF.

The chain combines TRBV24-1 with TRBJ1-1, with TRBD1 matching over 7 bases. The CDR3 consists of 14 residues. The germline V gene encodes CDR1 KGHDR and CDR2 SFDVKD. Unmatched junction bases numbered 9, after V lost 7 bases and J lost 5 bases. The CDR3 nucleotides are TGTGCCACCAGCGAGGGGGCCCCAGATACTGAAGCTTTCTTT. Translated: CATSEGAPDTEAFF.

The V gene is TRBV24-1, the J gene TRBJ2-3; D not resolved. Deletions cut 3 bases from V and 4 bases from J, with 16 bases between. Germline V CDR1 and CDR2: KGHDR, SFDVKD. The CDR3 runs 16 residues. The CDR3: CATSDRISGPADTQYF. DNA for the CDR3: TGTGCCACCAGTGATCGAATCTCCGGGCCCGCAGATACGCAGTATTTT.

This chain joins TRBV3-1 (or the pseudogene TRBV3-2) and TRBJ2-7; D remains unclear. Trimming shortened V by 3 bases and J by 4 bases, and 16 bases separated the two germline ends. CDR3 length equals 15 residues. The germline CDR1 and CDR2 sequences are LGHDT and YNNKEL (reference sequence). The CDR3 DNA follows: TGTGCCAGCAGCCACCAAGACCGGCTAAAGTACGAGCAGTACTTC. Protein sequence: CASSHQDRLKYEQYF.

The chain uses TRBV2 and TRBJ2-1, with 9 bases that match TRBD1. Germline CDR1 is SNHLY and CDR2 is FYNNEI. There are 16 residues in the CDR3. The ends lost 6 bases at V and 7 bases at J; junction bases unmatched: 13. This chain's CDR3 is CASSPTGTGRTNEQFF. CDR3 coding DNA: TGTGCCAGCAGCCCCACCGGGACAGGGAGGACGAATGAGCAGTTCTTC. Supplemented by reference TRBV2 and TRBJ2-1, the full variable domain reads EPEVTQTPSHQVTQMGQEVILRCVPISNHLYFYWYRQILGQKVEFLVSFYNNEISEKSEIFDDQFSVERPDGSNFTLKIRSTKLEDSAMYFCASSPTGTGRTNEQFFGPGTRLTVL.

CDR3 nucleotide sequence: TGTGCCAGCAGCTTAATCTTGACACGTCTAGCTGGAAACACCATATATTTT. Translated: CASSLILTRLAGNTIYF. The chain links TRBV7-9 to TRBJ1-3; D is uncertain. This CDR3 contains 17 residues. Between the trimmed V and J ends, which lost 2 bases and 2 bases, there was a span of 16 bases. Germline V gene sequence: CDR1 SEHNR, CDR2 FQNEAQ (reference sequence).

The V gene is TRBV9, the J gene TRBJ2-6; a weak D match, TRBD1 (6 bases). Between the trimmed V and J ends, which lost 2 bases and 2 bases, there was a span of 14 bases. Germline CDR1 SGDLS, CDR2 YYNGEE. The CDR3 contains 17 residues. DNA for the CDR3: TGTGCCAGCAGCGTTTCCTTGGGGGCCGCTGGGGCCAACGTCCTGACTTTC. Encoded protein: CASSVSLGAAGANVLTF.

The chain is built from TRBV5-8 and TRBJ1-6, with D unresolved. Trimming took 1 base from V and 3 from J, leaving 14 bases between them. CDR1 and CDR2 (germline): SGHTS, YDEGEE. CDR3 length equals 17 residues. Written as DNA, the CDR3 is TGTGCCAGCAGCTTGTCCCCTACCAAGAACTATAATTCACCCCTCCACTTT. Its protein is CASSLSPTKNYNSPLHF.

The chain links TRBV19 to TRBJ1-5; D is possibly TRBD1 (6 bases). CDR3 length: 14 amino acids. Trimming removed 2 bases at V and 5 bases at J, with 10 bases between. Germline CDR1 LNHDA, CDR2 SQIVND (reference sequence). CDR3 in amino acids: CASSIRAGDQPQHF. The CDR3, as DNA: TGTGCCAGTAGTATAAGGGCAGGGGATCAGCCCCAGCATTTT. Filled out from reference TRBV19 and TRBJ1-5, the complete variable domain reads DGGITQSPKYLFRKEGQNVTLSCEQNLNHDAMYWYRQDPGQGLRLIYYSQIVNDFQKGDIAEGYSVSREKKESFPLTVTSAQKNPTAFYLCASSIRAGDQPQHFGDGTRLSIL.